The source of this T cell receptor beta chain is a study of OX40 agonist ivuxolimab in advanced cancers. The V and J ends lost 6 bases and 0 bases, in that order; junction bases with no gene match: 8. There are 15 residues in the CDR3. Germline CDR1 reads SGHVS; CDR2 reads FQNEAQ. Libraries were prepared by immunoSEQ multiplex PCR; TCRdb keeps only in-frame clonotypes and omits some of them. The table includes around 70,000 clones, approximately 90% detected once. Note on this clone: Its cognate antigen is unknown.

Study conclusions and caveats: Averaged across samples, CD8+ T cells carried more expanded clones than CD4+ did.

The TCR was taken from an adult with an advanced solid tumor such as melanoma, head and neck, liver or kidney cancer. The chain joins TRBV7-8 to TRBJ2-7; TRBD1 matches at 7 bases. Sequenced material: CD4+ or CD8+ T cells sorted from blood, taken in a trial of the OX40 agonist ivuxolimab. CDR3 region: CASSWTGPSSYEQYF. The CDR3 coding sequence is TGTGCCAGCAGTTGGACAGGCCCAAGCTCCTACGAGCAGTACTTC.